These T cell receptor beta chains were read from a single sample in a study of cytomegalovirus exposure and HLA in healthy donors. Assay used: immunoSEQ multiplex PCR; TCRdb lists only in-frame clones, some missing. The data contain roughly 240,000 clones, around 80% of them singletons. Sequencing was performed on PBMCs. The receptors stem from a boy younger than 18 in good health and CMV-seronegative. Each CDR3 is given without its conserved first and last residue. Fields, in order: V gene, J gene, clone size, CDR3 protein. Rows give clone size only sometimes, using once, few, many, or a class for an expanded clone.

TRBV7-8	TRBJ2-1	-	ASSLGGTGRHNEQF
TRBV7-6	TRBJ1-1	-	ASSRYGQGSEAF
TRBV18	TRBJ2-7	once	ASSPGAAYEQY
TRBV6-1	TRBJ1-2	-	ASSDMNRQYFYGYT
TRBV30	TRBJ1-2	-	AWTLGIPWGYT
TRBV19	TRBJ1-1	-	ASSPTGEGTEAF
TRBV15	TRBJ2-3	-	ATSRNDKDRAADTQY
TRBV11-3	TRBJ1-1	-	ASSPQGRGTEAF
TRBV6-1	TRBJ1-4	few	ASSVIATNEKLF
TRBV5-1	TRBJ2-3	-	ASSRTSGRSGETDTQY
TRBV9	TRBJ2-5	-	ASSVQGVGTQY
TRBV4-2	TRBJ1-1	-	ASSQDPGRNTEAF
TRBV7-5	TRBJ2-7	-	VRSARLARDGPKKREQY
TRBV11-2	TRBJ2-7	-	ASSLERGLGQY